Below are 28 T cell receptor beta chains sequenced from a single sample in a study of blood T cells in healthy people across ages. Alongside a J-beta primer mix, a sample-barcoded 5' primer served in a second PCR lasting roughly 7 to 12 cycles. TCRdb processed the 5' RACE reads anew with MiXCR; each CDR3 protein has one entry. The repertoire holds 1.5 million to 2 million distinct CDR3 sequences, roughly 32% seen once, with roughly 12% in the top ten. The specimen sequenced was blood. These receptors were taken from a woman in her 30s in good health.

The V gene is TRBV9, the J gene TRBJ1-2; D remains ambiguous. Per germline, CDR1 SGDLS and CDR2 YYNGEE. Trimming shortened V by 3 bases and J by 5 bases, and 8 bases separated the two germline ends. The CDR3 loop spans 12 amino acids. This CDR3 reads CASSADRYGYTF. In nucleotides, the CDR3 is TGTGCCAGCAGCGCTGACCGATATGGCTACACCTTC.

This clonotype has at least ten counts. At one of its ends the junction is not consistent with the germline gene, which may arise from a read error. The V call is TRBV5-1, the J call TRBJ2-3, with no clear D. The germline CDR1 and CDR2 sequences are SGHRS and YFSETQ. The CDR3 loop spans 11 amino acids. The CDR3 is CASSLGDTQYF. The CDR3 coding sequence is TGTGCCAGCAGCTTAGGAGATACGCAGTATTTT.

The chain uses TRBV4-1 and TRBJ2-5; the D gene is possibly TRBD1 (6 bases). The CDR3 is made up of 14 amino acids. Germline V lookup: CDR1 MGHRA, CDR2 YSYEKL. V lost 6 bases and J 2 bases, leaving 13 bases between the germline ends. The CDR3 protein is CASRAPGTQETQYF. The CDR3 DNA sequence: TGCGCCAGCAGGGCGCCCGGGACACAAGAGACCCAGTACTTC.

In this sample, this clonotype turned up a few times. The chain has TRBV6-2 or TRBV6-3 and TRBJ2-5; 10 positions agree with TRBD2. The CDR3 runs to 14 residues. Germline-derived CDR1 and CDR2 are MNHEY and SVGEGT. The J segment lost 9 bases and the V segment lost 6 bases, leaving 10 bases of the junction unmatched. DNA of the CDR3: TGTGCCAGCAGGCCGGGACTAGCGATTGGGGCCCAGTACTTC. The encoded protein is CASRPGLAIGAQYF.

The chain uses TRBV2 and TRBJ1-2, with 7 nucleotides matching TRBD1. CDR3 length: 15 residues. With V trimmed by 5 bases and J by 4 bases, 10 bases remained unmatched. Germline V CDR1 and CDR2: SNHLY, FYNNEI. The CDR3 DNA is TGTGCCAGCAGTTTTCGCCGGGACAGCCCCTATGGCTACACCTTC. The encoded protein is CASSFRRDSPYGYTF.

This clonotype occurred a few times. With a much larger clone just one base away, this may be a read error. The rearrangement joins TRBV4-1 to TRBJ1-2, with D uncertain. CDR1 MGHRA and CDR2 YSYEKL come from the germline V gene. CDR3 length: 16 residues. CDR3 sequence (DNA): TGCGCCAGCAACCAAGATTATGCTGGGCCCCTTGATGGCTACACCTTC. Its protein product is CASNQDYAGPLDGYTF.

The chain couples TRBV20-1 to TRBJ1-5; D is uncertain. Germline V lookup: CDR1 DFQATT, CDR2 SNEGSKA (reference sequence). The V end was cut by 3 bases, the J end by 3 bases, with 15 bases between. The CDR3 extends over 15 amino acids. The chain's CDR3 is CSASESGSFNQPQHF. The CDR3 bases are TGCAGTGCTAGTGAGTCGGGGTCCTTCAATCAGCCCCAGCATTTT.

The CDR3 protein is CATPASGSEKLFF. The CDR3 DNA follows: TGTGCCACCCCAGCCTCCGGTAGTGAAAAACTGTTTTTT. The V gene is TRBV24-1, the J gene TRBJ1-4; D gene ambiguous. The CDR3 has 13 amino acids. Germline CDR1 KGHDR, CDR2 SFDVKD. Deletions cut 9 bases from V and 7 bases from J, with 14 bases between.

This clonotype has a handful of counts. The V and J genes are TRBV5-1 and TRBJ2-7; TRBD1 matches at 9 bases. V gave up 7 bases and J gave up 0 bases; unmatched junction bases: 8. This CDR3 has 15 amino acids. In germline, CDR1 is SGHRS, CDR2 YFSETQ. The CDR3 DNA is TGCGCCAGCGGCCCCGGGACAGGGACCTCCTACGAGCAGTACTTC. This sequence encodes CASGPGTGTSYEQYF.

The chain carries TRBV6-1 and TRBJ1-6; possible D gene TRBD1, 5 bases. Between the trimmed V and J ends, which lost 5 bases and 13 bases, there was a span of 15 bases. Germline V CDR1 and CDR2: MNHNS, SASEGT. The CDR3 loop spans 13 amino acids. Here the CDR3 DNA reads TGTGCCAGCAGTCCTAGACAGTTTGAGCCCCTCCACTTT. Its protein product is CASSPRQFEPLHF.

This clonotype was recorded at least ten times. This sequence joins TRBV29-1 and TRBJ2-7, with D perhaps matching TRBD1 or TRBD2 (5 bases each). The CDR3 is made up of 14 amino acids. The ends were cut back, 7 bases at V and 0 bases at J, with 16 bases in the middle. Germline V CDR1 and CDR2: SQVTM, ANQGSEA. This chain's CDR3 is CSAYGAVNSYEQYF. CDR3 in DNA: TGCAGCGCCTACGGGGCTGTCAACTCCTACGAGCAGTACTTC.

This clonotype was observed a handful of times. The chain links TRBV4-1 to TRBJ2-1, with TRBD1 as a possible D gene (5 bases). Germline V lookup: CDR1 MGHRA, CDR2 YSYEKL. The germline V and J ends were trimmed by 1 base and 4 bases, with 8 bases remaining between them. The CDR3 length is 14 residues. The CDR3 protein is CASSQGRAYNEQFF. The CDR3, as DNA: TGCGCCAGCAGCCAAGGCAGGGCATACAATGAGCAGTTCTTC.

The table lists this clonotype with a few counts. The rearrangement links TRBV5-1 to TRBJ1-5, with 7 bases lining up with TRBD1. CDR3 length: 14 amino acids. The V segment lost 4 bases and the J segment 4 bases; nucleotides outside the gene matches: 5. Germline lookup yields CDR1 SGHRS and CDR2 YFSETQ. The CDR3, as DNA: TGCGCCAGCAGCGAAGGGGACAGAAATCAGCCCCAGCATTTT. Amino acid sequence: CASSEGDRNQPQHF.

Of note for this clonotype: An end of the junction differs from the germline gene, which may be a read error. This chain joins TRBV27 and TRBJ2-7, with TRBD1 matching over 7 bases. This CDR3 comprises 16 residues. Per germline, CDR1 MNHEY and CDR2 SMNVEV (reference sequence). The CDR3 loop reads CTSSYSGTVIPYEQYF. The CDR3, as DNA: TGTACCAGCAGTTACTCCGGGACAGTCATTCCCTACGAGCAGTACTTC.

The rearrangement uses TRBV6-5 and TRBJ1-2; 9 bases align to TRBD1. Looked up from germline, CDR1 is MNHEY and CDR2 is SVGAGI. Trimming cost V 0 bases and J 0 bases; bases outside gene matches: 8. This CDR3 comprises 18 residues. The CDR3 reads CASSYSGGQGNANYGYTF. In nucleotides, the CDR3 is TGTGCCAGCAGTTACTCTGGGGGACAGGGTAACGCTAACTATGGCTACACCTTC.

This clonotype was seen more than once but under ten times. This chain links TRBV27 with TRBJ2-5, with D perhaps matching TRBD2 (5 bases). Trimming removed 5 bases from V and 0 bases from J, with 13 bases in between. The germline V gene encodes CDR1 MNHEY and CDR2 SMNVEV (reference sequence). The length of the CDR3 is 15 residues. The CDR3 region is CASSPYLAYQETQYF. Written as DNA, the CDR3 is TGTGCCAGCAGTCCCTACTTAGCGTACCAAGAGACCCAGTACTTC.

The rearrangement joins TRBV6-5 to TRBJ2-5; maybe TRBD2 (6 bases). The DNA matches TRBJ2-7 better at its end, which makes the J call doubtful. The CDR3 has 14 amino acids. CDR1 and CDR2 (germline): MNHEY, SVGAGI. CDR3 nucleotide sequence: TGTGCCAGCAGTTACTCGGTGGGGGGCTACGAGCAGTACTTC. It is translated as CASSYSVGGYEQYF.

The genes are TRBV15 and TRBJ2-7; no clear D gene. The CDR3 has 14 amino acids. From germline, CDR1 is LNHNV and CDR2 YYDKDF (reference sequence). V shed 4 bases and J shed 0 bases, with 10 bases lying between them. CDR3 sequence (DNA): TGTGCCACCAGCAAACCCCAGCGCTCCTACGAGCAGTACTTC. It codes for CATSKPQRSYEQYF.

V is TRBV5-1 and J is TRBJ2-7; a weak D match, TRBD2 (5 bases). Near its end, the DNA agrees better with TRBJ2-5, so the J call may be wrong. CDR1 and CDR2 from the germline V gene are SGHRS and YFSETQ. The CDR3 spans 15 residues. The CDR3 reads CASNKVGLNGGTQYF. The CDR3 DNA reads TGCGCCAGCAACAAAGTAGGCCTTAACGGAGGGACCCAGTACTTC.

This clonotype was observed a few times. This chain joins TRBV9 and TRBJ2-4; no definite D call. Near its end, the DNA agrees better with TRBJ2-5, so the J call may be wrong. The CDR3 consists of 18 residues. CDR1 is SGDLS and CDR2 is YYNGEE in the germline V gene. CDR3 bases: TGTGCCAGCAGCGTAGGGGAATGGGCTACCCTTTCCCAAGAGACCCAGTACTTC. This sequence encodes CASSVGEWATLSQETQYF.

Remarks on this clonotype: A much larger clone is a single base away; this may be a read error. The CDR3 region is CASSPTPDLLGGQYF. Here the CDR3 DNA reads TGTGCCAGCAGCCCCACCCCGGACTTACTGGGAGGGCAGTACTTC. The chain uses TRBV7-6 and TRBJ2-7; D might be TRBD2 (6 bases). V lost 5 bases, J lost 9 bases, and 23 bases lay in between. Germline-derived CDR1 and CDR2 are SGHVS and FNYEAQ. The CDR3 sequence is 15 residues long.

A word on this clonotype: A read error may account for a junction end that differs from germline. The chain is built from TRBV5-1 and TRBJ2-1; D assignment may be TRBD1 or TRBD2 (6 bases each). Germline V lookup: CDR1 SGHRS, CDR2 YFSETQ. This CDR3 is 17 amino acids long. The CDR3 nucleotides are TGCGCCGGCAGCACCGGGGCTCTCAGGGGACTCCACAATGAGCAGTTCTTC. Translation gives CAGSTGALRGLHNEQFF.

This clonotype was picked up a small number of times. The chain uses TRBV5-6 and TRBJ2-7; D is possibly TRBD1 or TRBD2 (5 bases each). Germline assignment: CDR1 SGHDT and CDR2 YYEEEE. The CDR3 totals 14 residues. V was pared by 0 bases and J by 2 bases, with 9 bases between. This CDR3 is CASSLGGDTYEQYF. The CDR3 DNA reads TGTGCCAGCAGCTTGGGAGGGGATACCTACGAGCAGTACTTC.

The V gene is TRBV7-9, the J gene TRBJ2-7, with a tentative D call TRBD2 (6 bases). The DNA end is more similar to TRBJ2-5, so the J call may be wrong. Germline V CDR1 and CDR2: SEHNR, FQNEAQ (reference sequence). The CDR3 totals 15 residues. CDR3 region: CASSFRLGGTETQYF. The CDR3 coding sequence is TGTGCCAGCAGCTTCAGACTAGGAGGGACAGAGACCCAGTACTTC.

The rearrangement uses TRBV5-1 and TRBJ2-1, with TRBD2 matching over 10 bases. The CDR3 runs 15 residues. The V gene end was trimmed by 4 bases and the J gene end by 7 bases; junction bases not matched to a gene: 8. Germline CDR1 reads SGHRS; CDR2 reads YFSETQ. In nucleotides, the CDR3 is TGCGCCAGCAGCCCCGGGACTAGCGTCAGAAATGAGCAGTTCTTC. Protein product: CASSPGTSVRNEQFF.

The chain is built from TRBV28 and TRBJ2-7; TRBD1 matches 11 bases. V shed 6 bases, J shed 1 base, and the junction held 8 bases outside the gene matches. From germline, CDR1 is MDHEN and CDR2 SYDVKM. This CDR3 comprises 16 residues. The CDR3 coding sequence is TGTGCCAGCAGCCTAGGGGGGACAGGGGGTTCCTACGAGCAGTACTTC. Translating gives CASSLGGTGGSYEQYF.

This clonotype was seen a few times. The chain employs TRBV27 and TRBJ2-3; D not resolved. Per germline, CDR1 MNHEY and CDR2 SMNVEV (reference sequence). Trimming stripped 4 bases from V and 0 bases from J, with 11 bases between. The CDR3 has 15 amino acids. CDR3 bases: TGTGCCAGCAGTTCCCCCACGGATAGCACAGATACGCAGTATTTT. Its translation: CASSSPTDSTDTQYF.

The genes are TRBV5-1 and TRBJ1-2, with 9 bases matching TRBD1. The CDR3 loop spans 14 amino acids. The V segment lost 6 bases and the J segment 2 bases; nucleotides outside the gene matches: 5. CDR1 SGHRS and CDR2 YFSETQ come from the germline V gene. For the CDR3, the DNA is TGCGCCAGCAACCCAGACAGGGGGAACTATGGCTACACCTTC. This codes for CASNPDRGNYGYTF.